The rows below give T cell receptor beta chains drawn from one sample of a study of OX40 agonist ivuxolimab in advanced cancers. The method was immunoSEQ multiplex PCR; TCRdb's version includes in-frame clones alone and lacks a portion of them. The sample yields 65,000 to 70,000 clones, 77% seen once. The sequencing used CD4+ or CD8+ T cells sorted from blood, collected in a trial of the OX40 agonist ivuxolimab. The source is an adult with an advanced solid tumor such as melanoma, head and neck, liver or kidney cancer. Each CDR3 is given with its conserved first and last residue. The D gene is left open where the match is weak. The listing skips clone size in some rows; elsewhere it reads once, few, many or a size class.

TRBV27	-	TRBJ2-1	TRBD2	TGTGCCAGCAGTTTGGCTAGCGGGAGGAATGAGCAGTTCTTC	CASSLASGRNEQFF
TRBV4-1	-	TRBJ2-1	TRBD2	TGCGCCAGCAGCCAAGACCCCGCCCGGACTAGCGGGATAGGAAATGAGCAGTTCTTC	CASSQDPARTSGIGNEQFF
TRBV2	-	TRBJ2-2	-	TGTGCCAGCAGGGCGACATTCCCCGGGGAGCTGTTTTTT	CASRATFPGELFF
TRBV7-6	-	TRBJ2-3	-	TGTGCCAGCAGCCCCGGTCAAGATACGCAGTATTTT	CASSPGQDTQYF
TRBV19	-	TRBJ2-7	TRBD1	TGTGCCAGTAGTAAGGACAGGGACTACGAGCAGTACTTC	CASSKDRDYEQYF
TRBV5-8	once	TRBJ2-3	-	TGTGCCAGCAACCCCCCCGCTTGGTCTAGCACAGATACGCAGTATTTT	CASNPPAWSSTDTQYF
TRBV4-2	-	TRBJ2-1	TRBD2	TGTGCCAGCAGCCACGGACTAGTGGATTACAATGAGCAGTTCTTC	CASSHGLVDYNEQFF
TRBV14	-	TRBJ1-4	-	TGTGCCAGCAGCCTCAGGACATTTGCAACTAATGAAAAACTGTTTTTT	CASSLRTFATNEKLFF
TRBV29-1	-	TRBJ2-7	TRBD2	TGCAGCGTTGAAGGCCCCGGGACAACAGGGACTAGCGGATCTTACGAGCAGTACTTC	CSVEGPGTTGTSGSYEQYF
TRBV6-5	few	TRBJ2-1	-	TGTGCCAGCAACCCAAGTGGGGGCCAACAGTTCTTC	CASNPSGGQQFF
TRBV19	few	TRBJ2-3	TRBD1	TGTGCCAGTACCGGGACAGGCACAGATACGCAGTATTTT	CASTGTGTDTQYF
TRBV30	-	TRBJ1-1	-	TGTGCCTGGAGTGTTGGGGGGAATGCTGAAGCTTTCTTT	CAWSVGGNAEAFF
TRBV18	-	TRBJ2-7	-	TGTGCCAGCTCAAAGGGGTTTTCCTACGAGCAGTACTTC	CASSKGFSYEQYF
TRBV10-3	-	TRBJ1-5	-	TGTGCCATCAGTGAGTCTTATGGGGGGGCGGTTCAGCCCCAGCATTTT	CAISESYGGAVQPQHF
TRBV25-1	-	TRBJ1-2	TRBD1	TGTGCCAGCAGCTGGGCAGGGGGTGGTATGGGTGGCTACACCTTC	CASSWAGGGMGGYTF
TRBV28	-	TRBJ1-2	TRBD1	TGTGCCAGCAGCCAGGGGGGGGAGGAGAGCGGCTACACCTTC	CASSQGGEESGYTF
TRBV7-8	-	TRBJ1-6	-	TGTGCCAGCACCCTAGACCTAATGGGTTCACCCCTCCACTTT	CASTLDLMGSPLHF
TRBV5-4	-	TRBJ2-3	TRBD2	TGTGCCAGCAGCCTGACGACTAGCGGGACCACAGATACGCAGTATTTT	CASSLTTSGTTDTQYF
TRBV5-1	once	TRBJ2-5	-	TGCGCCAGCAGCTTTGCGCAGACGCAAGAGACCCAGTACTTC	CASSFAQTQETQYF
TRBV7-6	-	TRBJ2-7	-	TGTGCCAGCAGCTTAGACTGGGATGGGGGGCAGTACTTC	CASSLDWDGGQYF
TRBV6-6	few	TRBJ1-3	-	TGTGCCAGCAGTTACACCCCAGGATCTGGAAACACCATATATTTT	CASSYTPGSGNTIYF
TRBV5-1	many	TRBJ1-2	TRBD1	TGCGCCAGCAGCTTATTCGGGACAGGGAATGGCTACACCTTC	CASSLFGTGNGYTF
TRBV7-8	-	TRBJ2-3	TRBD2	TGTGCCAGCAGCCCACCAGCGGGGCCAGATACGCAGTATTTT	CASSPPAGPDTQYF
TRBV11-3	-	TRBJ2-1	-	TGTGCCAACTCCCCCCCAGCGAACAATGAGCAGTTCTTC	CANSPPANNEQFF
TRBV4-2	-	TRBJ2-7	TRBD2	TGTGCCAGCAGCCTTACACTAACCGGGACTAGCGGATTAACCTACGAGCAGTACTTC	CASSLTLTGTSGLTYEQYF
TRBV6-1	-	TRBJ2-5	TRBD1	TGTGCCAGCAGTGAAGCGACAGGGTGGAAGACCCAGTACTTC	CASSEATGWKTQYF
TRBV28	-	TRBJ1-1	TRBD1	TGTGCCAGCAGTCCCCCGGGACAGCTGAACACTGAAGCTTTCTTT	CASSPPGQLNTEAFF
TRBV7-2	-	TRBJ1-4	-	TGTGCCAGCAGCTTATTTGGGGCGTATGAAAAACTGTTTTTT	CASSLFGAYEKLFF
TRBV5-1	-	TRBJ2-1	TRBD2	TGCGCCAGCAGCTCTGGGGTAGCGGGAATTCGTGAGCAGTTCTTC	CASSSGVAGIREQFF
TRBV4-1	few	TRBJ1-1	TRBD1	TGCGCCAGCAGCCAGATACAGGGGTCCACTGAAGCTTTCTTT	CASSQIQGSTEAFF
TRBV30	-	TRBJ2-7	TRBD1	TGTGCCTGGAGTTCGACAGGGTACGAGCAGTACTTC	CAWSSTGYEQYF
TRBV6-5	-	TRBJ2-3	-	TGTGCCAGCAGATCCAGAAGCACAGATACGCAGTATTTT	CASRSRSTDTQYF
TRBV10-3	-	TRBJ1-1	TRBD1	TGTGCCATCAGTCAACAGGGGGCAGCGGGAGCTTTCTTT	CAISQQGAAGAFF
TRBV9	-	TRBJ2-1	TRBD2	TGTGCCAGCAGTTGGGGGACTAGCGGAGATGGTGAGCAGTTCTTC	CASSWGTSGDGEQFF
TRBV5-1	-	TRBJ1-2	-	TGCGCCAGCAGCTTTAGTGGCTATGGCTACACCTTC	CASSFSGYGYTF
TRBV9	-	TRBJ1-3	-	TGTGCCAGCAGCGTAGACCCAGGGGGAAACACCATATATTTT	CASSVDPGGNTIYF
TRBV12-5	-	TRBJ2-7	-	TGTGCTAGTGGTTTGGTAGGCCCCGAACCCTACGAGCAGTACTTC	CASGLVGPEPYEQYF
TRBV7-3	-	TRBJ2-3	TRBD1	TGTGCCAGCAGCTTAAATATGGGACAGGGGGCAGATACGCAGTATTTT	CASSLNMGQGADTQYF
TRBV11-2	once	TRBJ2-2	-	TGTGCCAGCAGCTTCAGTCCTGGGGAGCTGTTTTTT	CASSFSPGELFF
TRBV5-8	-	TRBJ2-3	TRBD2	TGTGCCAGCAGTCGGCAGCGGGGGTACACAGATACGCAGTATTTT	CASSRQRGYTDTQYF
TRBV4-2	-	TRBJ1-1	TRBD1	TGTGCCAGCAGCCAGCAGGGACAGGGGGCGGCTTTCTTT	CASSQQGQGAAFF
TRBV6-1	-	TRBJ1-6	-	TGTGCCAGCCGGGGCGGGGGTAATTCACCCCTCCACTTT	CASRGGGNSPLHF
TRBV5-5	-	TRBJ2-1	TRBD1	TGTGCCAGCAGCTGGAGAGCCACAGGGGGCGAATACTCCTCCTACAATGAGCAGTTCTTC	CASSWRATGGEYSSYNEQFF
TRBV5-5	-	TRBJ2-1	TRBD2	TGTGCCAGCAGCTCTACGGTACTAGCGGGAGGGTTGTCCTACAATGAGCAGTTCTTC	CASSSTVLAGGLSYNEQFF
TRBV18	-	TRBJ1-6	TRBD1	TGTGCCAGCTCACAAGGGGACAGGACAGACTCACCCCTCCACTTT	CASSQGDRTDSPLHF
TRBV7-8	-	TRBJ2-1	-	TGTGCCAGCAGCTTAAGGGGCGGCTCGTCCTACAATGAGCAGTTCTTC	CASSLRGGSSYNEQFF
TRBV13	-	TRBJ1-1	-	TGTGCCAGCAGCTTAGTCAGCCACTTTAACACTGAAGCTTTCTTT	CASSLVSHFNTEAFF
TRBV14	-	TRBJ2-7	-	TGTGCCAGCAGCCAAGTTACGGGGACGGGGGCCTACGAGCAGTACTTC	CASSQVTGTGAYEQYF
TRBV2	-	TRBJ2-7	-	TGTGCCAGCACGGGACTGCGTTCCTACGAGCAGTACTTC	CASTGLRSYEQYF
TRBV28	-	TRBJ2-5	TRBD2	TGTGCCAGCAGTTTAGCGGGAGCAGAGACCCAGTACTTC	CASSLAGAETQYF
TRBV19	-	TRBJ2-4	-	TGTGCCAGTAGTACCCTTATGGCTAGCGCCAAGGGGGGAAACATTCAGTACTTC	CASSTLMASAKGGNIQYF
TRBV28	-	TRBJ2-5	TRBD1	TGTGCCAGCAGCGAACAGGGGGCGCCCCTCGAAGAGACCCAGTACTTC	CASSEQGAPLEETQYF
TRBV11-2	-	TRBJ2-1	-	TGTGCCAGCAGCTCAACGAGGGGCTCCTACAATGAGCAGTTCTTC	CASSSTRGSYNEQFF